Following are 3 T cell receptor beta chains from one sample sequenced in a study of technical replicates of blood from several donors. The assay was immunoSEQ multiplex PCR, and TCRdb's table has in-frame clones only and misses some. The sample lists 60,000 to 65,000 clones; about 90% were seen once. The material sequenced was PBMCs. Receptors originate from a human donor in good health. Some clones in this sample may be carry-over from other donors' samples.

The chain carries TRBV20-1 and TRBJ1-1; 8 bases match TRBD1. V gave up 0 bases and J gave up 11 bases; unmatched junction bases: 2. The CDR3 extends over 11 amino acids. Germline V CDR1 and CDR2: DFQATT, SNEGSKA (reference sequence). This CDR3 reads CSAREDRVAFF. The CDR3 bases are TGCAGTGCTAGAGAGGACAGGGTGGCTTTCTTT.

The chain couples TRBV2 to TRBJ1-2; D possibly corresponds to TRBD1 (6 bases). Between the trimmed V and J ends, which lost 2 bases and 1 base, there was a span of 11 bases. The CDR3 spans 15 residues. CDR1 is SNHLY and CDR2 is FYNNEI in the germline V gene. This CDR3 is CASSENRVVNYGYTF. DNA of the CDR3: TGTGCCAGCAGTGAAAACAGGGTCGTTAACTATGGCTACACCTTC. The full variable domain, with the rest looked up from reference TRBV2 and TRBJ1-2, is EPEVTQTPSHQVTQMGQEVILRCVPISNHLYFYWYRQILGQKVEFLVSFYNNEISEKSEIFDDQFSVERPDGSNFTLKIRSTKLEDSAMYFCASSENRVVNYGYTFGSGTRLTVV.

A single count supports this clone. V and J are TRBV7-9 and TRBJ2-3; 7 bases align to TRBD1. The CDR3 is 17 residues long. V dropped 1 base and J dropped 0; count of bases not matched to a gene: 7. The germline V gene encodes CDR1 SEHNR and CDR2 FQNEAQ (reference sequence). The CDR3 nucleotides are TGTGCCAGCAGCTTAGGACAGGGAAGGTATAGCACAGATACGCAGTATTTT. It encodes CASSLGQGRYSTDTQYF.